This entry lists 13 T cell receptor beta chains sequenced from one sample in a study of T cells in localized non-small cell lung cancer. Generated by immunoSEQ multiplex PCR, the TCRdb table keeps only in-frame clones and is missing some. Here the sample spans 70,000 to 100,000 clones, approximately 80% being singletons. This specimen was peripheral blood, taken before any cancer treatment. The receptors shown here come from a female donor over 55 with stage I lung adenocarcinoma.

The chain couples TRBV30 to TRBJ2-3; 9 bases are a match to TRBD1. There are 13 residues in the CDR3. Per the germline V gene, CDR1 is GTSNPN and CDR2 is SVGIG (reference sequence). With 0 bases clipped from V and 14 bases from J, the junction kept 9 bases outside the gene matches. CDR3 bases: TGTGCCTGGAGTGTACGGTCGGGACAGGGTTTGTATTTT. Its protein is CAWSVRSGQGLYF.

The rearrangement links TRBV6-5 to TRBJ2-5; D possibly matches TRBD1 or TRBD2 (5 bases each). V dropped 0 bases and J dropped 0 bases, with 11 bases sitting between them. The CDR3 contains 16 residues. The germline V gene encodes CDR1 MNHEY and CDR2 SVGAGI. CDR3 coding DNA: TGTGCCAGCAGTTACTCGGGGACCGAGGACCAAGAGACCCAGTACTTC. Amino acid sequence: CASSYSGTEDQETQYF.

V and J are TRBV9 and TRBJ1-3; no clear D. Germline V gene lookup returns CDR1 SGDLS and CDR2 YYNGEE. This CDR3 contains 14 residues. V was pared by 6 bases and J by 0 bases, with 10 bases between. CDR3 in amino acids: CASTTTDSGNTIYF. The CDR3 nucleotides are TGTGCCAGCACCACGACTGACTCTGGAAACACCATATATTTT.

V is TRBV19 and J is TRBJ1-3; D not resolved. The germline V gene encodes CDR1 LNHDA and CDR2 SQIVND (reference sequence). The CDR3 runs to 15 residues. The V and J ends lost 3 bases and 0 bases respectively, with 9 bases between them. CDR3 coding DNA: TGTGCCAGTAGTATCAAGGGTCACTCTGGAAACACCATATATTTT. Encoded protein: CASSIKGHSGNTIYF.

The chain combines TRBV9 with TRBJ2-1, with D perhaps matching TRBD2 (6 bases). CDR1 SGDLS and CDR2 YYNGEE come from the germline V gene. V lost 4 bases, J lost 11 bases, and 10 bases lay in between. The CDR3 extends over 11 amino acids. The DNA of the CDR3 is TGTGCCAGCAGCTTTAGCGGCCAGCAGTTCTTC. Protein product: CASSFSGQQFF. Using reference TRBV9 and TRBJ2-1 for the parts outside the CDR3, the full variable domain is DSGVTQTPKHLITATGQRVTLRCSPRSGDLSVYWYQQSLDQGLQFLIQYYNGEERAKGNILERFSAQQFPDLHSELNLSSLELGDSALYFCASSFSGQQFFGPGTRLTVL.

CDR3 coding DNA: TGTGCCAGCAGCTTGCGGGGGCCAGATACGCAGTATTTT. Translated: CASSLRGPDTQYF. V is TRBV5-4 and J is TRBJ2-3, with D perhaps matching TRBD1 or TRBD2 (6 bases each). The CDR3 is made up of 13 amino acids. CDR1 is SGHNT and CDR2 is YYREEE in the germline V gene (reference sequence). The germline V and J ends were trimmed by 1 base and 4 bases, with 7 bases remaining between them.

For the CDR3, the DNA is TGTGCCTGGAGCGAGGGACTAGAGCAGTACTTC. Its translation: CAWSEGLEQYF. The chain is built from TRBV30 and TRBJ2-7; 7 bases agree with TRBD2. The germline CDR1 and CDR2 sequences are GTSNPN and SVGIG (reference sequence). The CDR3 consists of 11 residues. V lost 3 bases and J lost 7; bases outside the gene matches: 3.

This chain links TRBV19 with TRBJ2-1; 9 nucleotides line up with TRBD1. The CDR3 is 14 residues long. J lost 4 bases, V lost 6 bases, and 4 bases had no gene match. Germline CDR1 is LNHDA and CDR2 is SQIVND (reference sequence). The CDR3 is CASRRGQGYNEQFF. The CDR3 coding sequence is TGTGCCAGTAGGCGGGGACAGGGTTACAATGAGCAGTTCTTC.

The CDR3 reads CASSARGSETQYF. The CDR3 region has the DNA TGTGCCAGCAGCGCTAGGGGGAGCGAGACCCAGTACTTC. The chain links TRBV11-1 to TRBJ2-5; D is possibly TRBD1 (6 bases). The V end lost 5 bases, the J end lost 5 bases, and 12 bases lay between the germline ends. Germline-derived CDR1 and CDR2 are SGHAT and FQDESV (reference sequence). CDR3 length: 13 amino acids.

The chain recombines TRBV19 with TRBJ2-5; TRBD2 matches 7 bases. Trimming took 5 bases from V and 2 from J; bases not matched to a gene: 8. Per germline, CDR1 LNHDA and CDR2 SQIVND (reference sequence). The CDR3 extends over 15 amino acids. The CDR3 DNA follows: TGTGCCAGTAGTCTACGACGGGGAGGGCAAGAGACCCAGTACTTC. It translates to CASSLRRGGQETQYF. Complete variable domain (other parts from reference TRBV19 and TRBJ2-5): DGGITQSPKYLFRKEGQNVTLSCEQNLNHDAMYWYRQDPGQGLRLIYYSQIVNDFQKGDIAEGYSVSREKKESFPLTVTSAQKNPTAFYLCASSLRRGGQETQYFGPGTRLLVL.

J is TRBJ1-1 and V is TRBV10-3; 11 nucleotides match TRBD1. Per the germline V gene, CDR1 is ENHRY and CDR2 is SYGVKD. V shed 3 bases, J shed 7 bases, and the junction held 7 bases outside the gene matches. The CDR3 length is 15 residues. The CDR3, as DNA: TGTGCCATCAGTGACTCGGGACAGGGGGTTGGTGAAGCTTTCTTT. Protein product: CAISDSGQGVGEAFF.

The chain uses TRBV28 and TRBJ1-4, with TRBD1 matching 9 bases. Germline V gives CDR1 MDHEN, CDR2 SYDVKM. The J segment lost 7 bases and the V segment lost 5 bases, leaving 8 bases of the junction unmatched. There are 15 residues in the CDR3. The CDR3: CASSQSGTGIEKLFF. CDR3 coding DNA: TGTGCCAGCAGTCAATCCGGGACAGGGATTGAAAAACTGTTTTTT.

A word on this clone: Other nucleotide sequences in the sample specify the same CDR3. The rearrangement uses TRBV7-2 and TRBJ2-1, with D possibly being TRBD1 (6 bases). Germline values: CDR1 SGHTA, CDR2 FQGNSA. V was clipped by 0 bases and J by 4 bases, with 7 bases between them. The CDR3 is made up of 14 amino acids. CDR3 sequence (DNA): TGTGCCAGCAGCTTAGCCAGGGGATACAATGAGCAGTTCTTC. It encodes CASSLARGYNEQFF.